A selection of T cell receptor beta chains follows, all from one sample in a study of blood T cell repertoires in COVID-19. TCRdb's table, derived via immunoSEQ multiplex PCR, lists solely in-frame clones and lacks some. The repertoire holds some 300,000 clones, 88% seen once, with roughly 2% in the top ten. Sequenced sample: PBMCs or T cells enriched from blood (not recorded which). The receptor source for this set is a woman in her sixties or seventies in a cohort exposed to, infected with or recovered from COVID-19 (not recorded which). Both conserved end residues are part of each CDR3. The D gene is left open where the match is weak. Clone sizes are given selectively: once, few, many, or a class where the clone is expanded.

cdr3_length,clone_size,v_call,j_call,d_call,cdr3_aa,cdr3_nt
17,NA,TRBV6-4,TRBJ2-3,TRBD2,CASSEGLAGVGTDTQYF,TGTGCCAGCAGTGAGGGACTAGCGGGAGTCGGAACAGATACGCAGTATTTT
14,NA,TRBV2,TRBJ2-2,NA,CASSEFRNTGELFF,TGTGCCAGCAGTGAATTTAGGAACACCGGGGAGCTGTTTTTT
15,NA,TRBV7-6,TRBJ1-1,TRBD1,CASSLAQGGNTEAFF,TGTGCCAGCAGCTTAGCCCAGGGGGGGAACACTGAAGCTTTCTTT
14,NA,TRBV7-9,TRBJ2-5,NA,CASSSLSGQETQYF,TGTGCCAGCAGCTCCCTAAGCGGACAAGAGACCCAGTACTTC
16,NA,TRBV7-3,TRBJ2-6,NA,CASSLTAGSGANVLTF,TGTGCCAGCAGCTTAACTGCGGGCTCTGGGGCCAACGTCCTGACTTTC
14,NA,TRBV6-1,TRBJ1-2,NA,CASSESHRIYGYTF,TGTGCCAGCAGTGAATCCCACAGGATCTATGGCTACACCTTC
15,NA,TRBV11-2,TRBJ2-7,NA,CASTKQGVISYEQYF,TGTGCCAGCACCAAACAAGGGGTTATCTCCTACGAGCAGTACTTC
16,NA,TRBV7-2,TRBJ2-7,NA,CASSFARASSSYEQYF,TGTGCCAGCAGCTTCGCGAGGGCCTCGAGCTCCTACGAGCAGTACTTC
15,NA,TRBV5-4,TRBJ2-7,TRBD2,CASSFLAGGPSEQYF,TGTGCCAGCAGCTTCTTAGCGGGAGGGCCCTCCGAGCAGTACTTC
13,NA,TRBV5-1,TRBJ2-7,NA,CASSFSTSYEQYF,TGCGCCAGCAGCTTTTCGACATCCTACGAGCAGTACTTC
16,NA,TRBV27,TRBJ1-6,TRBD1,CASSVQGASYNSPLHF,TGTGCCAGCAGCGTACAGGGGGCCTCCTATAATTCACCCCTCCACTTT
15,NA,TRBV5-4,TRBJ2-1,NA,CASSLLGSGYNEQFF,TGTGCCAGCAGCTTGCTCGGGAGCGGCTACAATGAGCAGTTCTTC
15,NA,TRBV30,TRBJ2-5,NA,CAWGTEAVYQETQYF,TGTGCCTGGGGTACCGAGGCAGTGTACCAAGAGACCCAGTACTTC
14,NA,TRBV24-1,TRBJ2-2,NA,CATTNSGGTGELFF,TGTGCCACCACAAACTCAGGGGGGACCGGGGAGCTGTTTTTT
14,NA,TRBV30,TRBJ1-5,TRBD1,CAWSVQGGNQPQHF,TGTGCCTGGAGTGTACAGGGGGGCAATCAGCCCCAGCATTTT
14,NA,TRBV10-3,TRBJ1-1,TRBD1,CAIRDRGMNTEAFF,TGTGCCATCAGAGACAGGGGGATGAACACTGAAGCTTTCTTT
14,few,TRBV6-5,TRBJ2-3,NA,CASSPPAEGGKQYF,TGTGCCAGTAGCCCCCCCGCGGAGGGGGGGAAGCAGTATTTT
15,few,TRBV6-2/TRBV6-3,TRBJ2-7,NA,CASSYGGGGTYEQYF,TGTGCCAGCAGTTACGGAGGGGGCGGGACCTACGAGCAGTACTTC
17,NA,TRBV11-2,TRBJ1-6,NA,CASSLDRRGKINSPLHF,TGTGCCAGCAGCTTGGACCGGCGGGGAAAGATCAATTCACCCCTCCACTTT
15,NA,TRBV19,TRBJ2-2,NA,CASSIKSRNTGELFF,TGTGCCAGTAGTATAAAATCGCGGAACACCGGGGAGCTGTTTTTT
13,once,TRBV7-9,TRBJ1-4,NA,CASSRGLNEKLFF,TGTGCCAGCAGCCGGGGTTTAAATGAAAAACTGTTTTTT
20,once,TRBV13,TRBJ2-2,TRBD2,CASSLFASGTDFANTGELFF,TGTGCCAGCAGCTTATTTGCTAGCGGGACAGATTTCGCGAACACCGGGGAGCTGTTTTTT
14,NA,TRBV28,TRBJ1-4,TRBD1,CASNIQGANEKLFF,TGTGCCAGCAACATACAGGGGGCTAATGAAAAACTGTTTTTT
16,NA,TRBV11-2,TRBJ2-2,NA,CASSSLGQGSIGELFF,TGTGCCAGCAGCTCACTCGGGCAGGGGTCGATTGGGGAGCTGTTTTTT
15,once,TRBV15,TRBJ1-6,NA,CATSRESDYNSPLHF,TGTGCCACCAGCAGAGAAAGCGATTATAATTCACCCCTCCACTTT
15,few,TRBV6-2/TRBV6-3,TRBJ2-7,NA,CASSYPQGYSYEQYF,TGTGCCAGCAGTTACCCTCAGGGATATTCCTACGAGCAGTACTTC
19,NA,TRBV5-1,TRBJ2-5,TRBD1,CASSRIGTGTQNNQETQYF,TGCGCCAGCAGCAGGATTGGGACAGGAACCCAAAATAACCAAGAGACCCAGTACTTC
15,NA,TRBV11-2,TRBJ2-7,NA,CASSSEGGGPGEQYF,TGTGCCAGCAGCTCGGAGGGGGGAGGGCCGGGTGAGCAGTACTTC
16,NA,TRBV18,TRBJ1-3,NA,CASSPVTGSSGNTIYF,TGTGCCAGCTCACCGGTGACAGGATCCTCTGGAAACACCATATATTTT
13,NA,TRBV7-3,TRBJ2-1,NA,CATSEGEYNEQFF,TGTGCCACCAGCGAGGGGGAGTACAATGAGCAGTTCTTC
15,NA,TRBV18,TRBJ2-2,TRBD1,CASSPTRGQSGELFF,TGTGCCAGCTCACCAACCAGGGGGCAGTCCGGGGAGCTGTTTTTT
17,NA,TRBV4-2,TRBJ2-5,TRBD2,CASSQDGPGGNQETQYF,TGTGCCAGCAGCCAAGATGGGCCGGGAGGAAACCAAGAGACCCAGTACTTC
12,NA,TRBV14,TRBJ1-5,NA,CASSQGSQPQHF,TGTGCCAGCAGCCAGGGTAGCCAGCCCCAGCATTTT
14,NA,TRBV5-1,TRBJ2-5,NA,CASSQGALQETQYF,TGCGCCAGCAGCCAGGGCGCATTACAAGAGACCCAGTACTTC
15,NA,TRBV5-1,TRBJ2-5,NA,CASSPLATSQETQYF,TGCGCCAGCAGCCCGTTGGCCACCTCCCAAGAGACCCAGTACTTC
12,once,TRBV30,TRBJ1-2,NA,CAWSVNENGYTF,TGTGCCTGGAGTGTAAATGAGAATGGCTACACCTTC
13,NA,TRBV10-3,TRBJ2-7,TRBD2,CAISSAGGYEQYF,TGTGCCATCAGTAGCGCGGGGGGGTACGAGCAGTACTTC
15,NA,TRBV5-1,TRBJ1-1,NA,CASSPERTTNTEAFF,TGCGCCAGCAGCCCGGAGCGGACGACGAACACTGAAGCTTTCTTT
15,NA,TRBV5-6,TRBJ1-1,NA,CASSLVQVMNTEAFF,TGTGCCAGCAGCTTGGTGCAGGTAATGAACACTGAAGCTTTCTTT
15,few,TRBV7-6,TRBJ2-7,TRBD1,CASSVTGDGAYEQYF,TGTGCCAGCAGCGTCACAGGGGATGGGGCCTACGAGCAGTACTTC
12,NA,TRBV28,TRBJ1-2,NA,CASSLQSGGYTF,TGTGCCAGCAGTTTACAGTCGGGTGGCTACACCTTC
15,NA,TRBV6-5,TRBJ2-3,TRBD2,CASSRLAGSTDTQYF,TGTGCCAGCAGTCGCCTAGCGGGGAGCACAGATACGCAGTATTTT
15,NA,TRBV7-3,TRBJ2-5,TRBD2,CASSLVTSGKETQYF,TGTGCCAGCAGCTTAGTGACTAGCGGTAAAGAGACCCAGTACTTC
15,once,TRBV5-1,TRBJ1-6,NA,CASSGAQGHNSPLHF,TGCGCCAGCAGCGGCGCGCAGGGTCATAATTCACCCCTCCACTTT
14,NA,TRBV3-1/TRBV3-2,TRBJ1-1,NA,CASSPRQLNTEAFF,TGTGCCAGCAGCCCCCGACAGTTGAACACTGAAGCTTTCTTT
15,NA,TRBV30,TRBJ1-5,NA,CAWSRDGYSNQPQHF,TGTGCCTGGAGTCGAGACGGGTACAGCAATCAGCCCCAGCATTTT
12,few,TRBV28,TRBJ1-2,NA,CASSQGNYGYTF,TGTGCCAGCAGTCAGGGTAACTATGGCTACACCTTC
17,NA,TRBV7-8,TRBJ1-1,TRBD1,CASSLVGQGFMNTEAFF,TGTGCCAGCAGCTTAGTCGGACAGGGGTTTATGAACACTGAAGCTTTCTTT